This TCR beta chain emerged from a study of T cell repertoires in cytomegalovirus infection. Background on the study: TCR beta signatures that were public indicated CMV infection and matching HLA type.

TCRdb passed the reads through MiXCR, listing each CDR3 protein once. The sample lists around 740,000 distinct CDR3 sequences; less than 40% were seen once. Overall study results and limits: Summed frequency of public TCR beta families distinguished CMV carriers with the relevant HLA. In two of eight donors, the top clonotype was HLA-C-restricted CMV-specific.

Germline CDR1 and CDR2: SGHTA and FQGNSA. The V gene lost 3 bases and the J gene lost 0 bases, with 21 bases spanning the gap. This CDR3 region has 20 residues. This clonotype was seen at least ten times. What it binds is not known. The source material was PBMCs. This chain links TRBV7-2 with TRBJ1-6; TRBD1 is a possible D gene (6 bases). This clonotype was sampled from a human donor in good health (CMV status not recorded). Some clones in this sample may be carry-over from other donors' samples. In nucleotides, the CDR3 is TGTGCCAGCAGCTTGAAGACGGGCGACGCAGGGGCCTCCTATAATTCACCCCTCCACTTT. This translates into CASSLKTGDAGASYNSPLHF.